What follows is one TCR beta chain and its context. Its antigen remains unknown. The data belong to a study of shared clonotypes between healthy human individuals. Across the study: Per donor, three plates held CD4 naive cells, three held CD4 memory, two held CD8 naive and one held CD8 memory.

General observations from the study: Non-shared clonotypes were found to have lower generation probabilities than the clonotypes that were shared by all four of the sorted-subset donors. The sharing of roughly 5% of naive CD4 clonotypes was seen across a handful of donors.

CD45RO-negative cells were positively selected for CCR7, leaving out terminally differentiated effector memory CD45RA+ cells. The method was immunoSEQ multiplex PCR; TCRdb's version includes in-frame clones alone and lacks a portion of them. The repertoire includes about 1.9 million clones, around 93% of them detected once, and over 1.5% sits in the top ten. The CDR3 is 14 amino acids. Per germline, CDR1 SGHTA and CDR2 FQGTGA. The trim removed 5 bases at V and 4 bases at J, leaving 8 bases unmatched. This receptor was identified in a man between 18 and 35 years old in good health. Some clones in this sample may be carry-over from other donors' samples. Source material: naive CD8+ T cells from PBMCs. The rearrangement links TRBV7-3 to TRBJ2-7, with 7 bases that match TRBD2. The CDR3 reads CASSPRGEGYEQYF. The CDR3 bases are TGTGCCAGCAGCCCCCGAGGGGAGGGATACGAGCAGTACTTC.